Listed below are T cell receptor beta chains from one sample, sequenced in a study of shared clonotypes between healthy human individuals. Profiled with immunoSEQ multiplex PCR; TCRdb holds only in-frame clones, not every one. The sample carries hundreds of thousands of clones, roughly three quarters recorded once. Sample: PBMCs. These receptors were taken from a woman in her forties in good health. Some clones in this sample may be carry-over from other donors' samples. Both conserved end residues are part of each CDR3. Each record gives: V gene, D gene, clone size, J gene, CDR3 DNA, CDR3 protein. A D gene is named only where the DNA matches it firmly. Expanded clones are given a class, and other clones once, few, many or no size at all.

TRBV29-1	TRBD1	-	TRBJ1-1	TGCAGCGTTGCCGGGACAGGTTACACTGAAGCTTTCTTT	CSVAGTGYTEAFF
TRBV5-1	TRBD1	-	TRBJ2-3	TGCGCCAGCAGCGGGGGACAGAGAACAGATACGCAGTATTTT	CASSGGQRTDTQYF
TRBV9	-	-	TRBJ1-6	TGTGCCAGCAGCGGACGTTCAGGGCCCCTCCACTTT	CASSGRSGPLHF
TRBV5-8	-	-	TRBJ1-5	TGTGCCAGCAGCTTTGAGGGTAATCAGCCCCAGCATTTT	CASSFEGNQPQHF
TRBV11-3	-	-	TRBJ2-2	TGTGCCAGCAGTTTCAGGGATGGCGGGGAGCTGTTTTTT	CASSFRDGGELFF
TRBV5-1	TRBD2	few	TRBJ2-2	TGCGCCAGCAGCTGGAGACTAGCGGGAGAAGCCACCGGGGAGCTGTTTTTT	CASSWRLAGEATGELFF
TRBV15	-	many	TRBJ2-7	TGTGCCACCAGCAGAGCAAGGACCGCAGGCGAGCAGTACTTC	CATSRARTAGEQYF
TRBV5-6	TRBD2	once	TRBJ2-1	TGTGCCAGCAGCTTGCCTAGCGGGAGGATGAATGAGCAGTTCTTC	CASSLPSGRMNEQFF
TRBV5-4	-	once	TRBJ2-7	TGTGCCAGCAGCCAAGACAGAGCTTATTCCTACGAGCAGTACTTC	CASSQDRAYSYEQYF
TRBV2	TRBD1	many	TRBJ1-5	TGTGCCAGCAGTCTGGCAGGGGGCGCGGGGCAGCCCCAGCATTTT	CASSLAGGAGQPQHF
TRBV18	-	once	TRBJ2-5	TGTGCCAGCTCACCGCGCCCTGGAGTGGGGACCCAGTACTTC	CASSPRPGVGTQYF
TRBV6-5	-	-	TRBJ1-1	TGTGCCAGCAGTTACGGCTACAAGAACACTGAAGCTTTCTTT	CASSYGYKNTEAFF
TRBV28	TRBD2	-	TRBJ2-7	TGTGCCAGCAGTTTATCGGCTAGCGGGATCTACGAGCAGTACTTC	CASSLSASGIYEQYF
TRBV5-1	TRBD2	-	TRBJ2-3	TGCGCCAGCAGCTTGAGTGGGACTAGCGGGACAGATACGCAGTATTTT	CASSLSGTSGTDTQYF
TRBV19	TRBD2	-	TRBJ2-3	TGTGCCAGTATGCGGCGGGAGGGCCTGGCCGGAACGCAGTATTTT	CASMRREGLAGTQYF
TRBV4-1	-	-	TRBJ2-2	TGCGCCAGCAGCCAAGCCGGCGTGGGGAATACCCCCACCGGGGAGCTGTTTTTT	CASSQAGVGNTPTGELFF
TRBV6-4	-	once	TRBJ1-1	TGTGCCAGCAGAAACACCGGGGCCGGGAACACTGAAGCTTTCTTT	CASRNTGAGNTEAFF
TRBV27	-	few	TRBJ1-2	TGTGCCAGCAGTTCCAAACAGGGAGGGTCAGGTGGCTACACCTTC	CASSSKQGGSGGYTF
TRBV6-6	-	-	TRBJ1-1	TGTGCCAGCAGGGCCGGGACAGAAGCTTTCTTT	CASRAGTEAFF
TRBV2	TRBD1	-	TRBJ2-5	TGTGCCAGCACCCGGACAGGGGACGAGACCCAGTACTTC	CASTRTGDETQYF
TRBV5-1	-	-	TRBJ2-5	TGCGCCAGCAGCTCACGGGGGGCGTTGGGAGAGACCCAGTACTTC	CASSSRGALGETQYF
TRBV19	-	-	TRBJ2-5	TGTGCCAGTAGTCGTAACGGGAGACGCGAGACCCAGTACTTC	CASSRNGRRETQYF
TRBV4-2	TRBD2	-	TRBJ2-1	TGTGCCAGCAGCCAAGAAGGGGGACTAGCGGAGTACAATGAGCAGTTCTTC	CASSQEGGLAEYNEQFF
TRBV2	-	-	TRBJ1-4	TGTGCCAGCAGTGAAAGGTACCCGGGGGGCGAAAAACTGTTTTTT	CASSERYPGGEKLFF
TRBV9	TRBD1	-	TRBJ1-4	TGTGCCAGCACCCGGACAGGGGGGAGGGAAAAACTGTTTTTT	CASTRTGGREKLFF
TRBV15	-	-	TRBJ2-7	TGTGCCACCAGCAGAGATGTAGGGTACGAGCAGTACTTC	CATSRDVGYEQYF
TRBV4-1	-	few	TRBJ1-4	TGCGCCAGCAGCCTGAATTCGGGACGGAATGAAAAACTGTTTTTT	CASSLNSGRNEKLFF
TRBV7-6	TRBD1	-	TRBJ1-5	TGTGCCAGCAGCCCGGGACAGGGGAGGAATCAGCCCCAGCATTTT	CASSPGQGRNQPQHF
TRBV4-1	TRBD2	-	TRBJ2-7	TGCGCCAGCAGCCCTACTAGCGAGAGCTCCTACGAGCAGTACTTC	CASSPTSESSYEQYF
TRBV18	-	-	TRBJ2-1	TGTGCCAGCTCACCCCTAGCGACGCTCCGAATACCGTTCTTC	CASSPLATLRIPFF
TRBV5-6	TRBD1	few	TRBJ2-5	TGTGCCAGCAGCTTGACAGGGGTTGGCCAAGAGACCCAGTACTTC	CASSLTGVGQETQYF
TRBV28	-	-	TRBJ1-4	TGTGCCAGCAGTTTAAGGGGGGGAGCAACTAATGAAAAACTGTTTTTT	CASSLRGGATNEKLFF
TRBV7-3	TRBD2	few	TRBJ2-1	TGTGCCAGCAGCTTAAGGGGCGGGAGGTTCCGGGAATACAATGAGCAGTTCTTC	CASSLRGGRFREYNEQFF
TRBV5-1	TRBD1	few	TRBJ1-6	TGCGCCAGCAGCCAGGACAGGGGTCACTATAATTCACCCCTCCACTTT	CASSQDRGHYNSPLHF
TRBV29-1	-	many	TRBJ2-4	TGCAGCGTACTATTAGTCGGGGCCAAAAACATTCAGTACTTC	CSVLLVGAKNIQYF
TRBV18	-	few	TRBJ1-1	TGTGCCAGCTCACCAAACAGGGACACTGAAGCTTTCTTT	CASSPNRDTEAFF
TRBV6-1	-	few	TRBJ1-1	TGTGCCAGCAGTGAAGCGCAGGAGGGAGGGACTGAAGCTTTCTTT	CASSEAQEGGTEAFF
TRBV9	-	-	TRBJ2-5	TGTGCCAGCCAGAGAGGGGGAGATCAAGAGACCCAGTACTTC	CASQRGGDQETQYF
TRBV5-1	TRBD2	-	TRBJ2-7	TGCGCCAGCAGCTTGGGGCTAGCGGGAGCCTCCTACGAGCAGTACTTC	CASSLGLAGASYEQYF
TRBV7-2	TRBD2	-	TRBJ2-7	TGTGCCAGCACCTTTAGCGGGTTCTCCTACGAGCAGTACTTC	CASTFSGFSYEQYF
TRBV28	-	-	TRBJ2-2	TGTGCCAGCAGGTCGACAGTTGCCGGGGAGCTGTTTTTT	CASRSTVAGELFF
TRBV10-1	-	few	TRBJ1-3	TGCGCCAGCAGTGAGTCTTCCTCTGGAAACACCATATATTTT	CASSESSSGNTIYF
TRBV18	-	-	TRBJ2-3	TGTGCCAGCTCACGACGACTAGGGGAAAGCACAGATACGCAGTATTTT	CASSRRLGESTDTQYF
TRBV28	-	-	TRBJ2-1	TGTGCCAGCAGTGGCCGGGGCCCGTCCTACAATGAGCAGTTCTTC	CASSGRGPSYNEQFF
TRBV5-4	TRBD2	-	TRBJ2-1	TGTGCCAGCAGCTGGACTAGCGGGAGCTATGAGCAGTTCTTC	CASSWTSGSYEQFF